This TCR beta chain was recovered during a study of shared clonotypes between healthy human individuals. Overall study: The cohort had two women and three men, ages 18 to 49.

Notes on the study in general: Sequencing of the sorted subsets was shown by rarefaction to be incomplete despite large depth.

For this clone: Its antigen is still unknown.

The repertoire was sequenced with immunoSEQ multiplex PCR; TCRdb's copy has only in-frame clones and lacks some. The data hold hundreds of thousands of clones, with approximately 74% observed a single time. Partitioning of CD4+ cells yielded a CD45RA+ naive subset and a CD45RA-negative memory subset. Trimming took 3 bases from V and 0 from J, leaving 18 bases between them. Germline lookup yields CDR1 MDHEN and CDR2 SYDVKM. This CDR3 comprises 18 residues. This chain uses TRBV28 with TRBJ1-3; D is unresolved. The receptor's source is a woman aged 30 to 39 in good health. The sequenced sample was memory CD4+ T cells sorted from blood. Sample subset: CD45RA-negative fraction. The CDR3 coding sequence is TGTGCCAGCAGTTTTTTTGCTTCACCACTCCTCTCTGGAAACACCATATATTTT. It yields the protein CASSFFASPLLSGNTIYF.